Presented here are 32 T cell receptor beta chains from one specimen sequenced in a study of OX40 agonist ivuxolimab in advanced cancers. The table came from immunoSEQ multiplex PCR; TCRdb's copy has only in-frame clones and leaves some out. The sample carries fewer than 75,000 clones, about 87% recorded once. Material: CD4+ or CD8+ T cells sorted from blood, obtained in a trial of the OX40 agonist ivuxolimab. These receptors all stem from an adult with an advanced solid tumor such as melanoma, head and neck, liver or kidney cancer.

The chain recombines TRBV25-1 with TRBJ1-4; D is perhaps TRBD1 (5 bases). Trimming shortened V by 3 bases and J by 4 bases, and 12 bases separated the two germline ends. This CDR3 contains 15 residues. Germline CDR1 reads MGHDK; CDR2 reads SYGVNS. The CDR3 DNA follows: TGTGCCAGCAGTGATCTTAGAGACAGTAATGAAAAACTGTTTTTT. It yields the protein CASSDLRDSNEKLFF.

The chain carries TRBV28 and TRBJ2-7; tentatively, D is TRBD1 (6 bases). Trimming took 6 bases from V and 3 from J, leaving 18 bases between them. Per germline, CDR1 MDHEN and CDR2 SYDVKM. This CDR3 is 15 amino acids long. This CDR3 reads CASSTTGLSFYEQYF. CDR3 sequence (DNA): TGTGCCAGCAGCACGACAGGCCTTAGCTTCTACGAGCAGTACTTC.

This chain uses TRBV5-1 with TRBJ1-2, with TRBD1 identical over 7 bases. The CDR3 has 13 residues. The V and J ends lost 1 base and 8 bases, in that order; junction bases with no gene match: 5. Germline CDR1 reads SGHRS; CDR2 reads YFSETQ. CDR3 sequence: CASSLQGEDGYTF. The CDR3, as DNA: TGCGCCAGCAGCTTGCAGGGGGAAGACGGCTACACCTTC.

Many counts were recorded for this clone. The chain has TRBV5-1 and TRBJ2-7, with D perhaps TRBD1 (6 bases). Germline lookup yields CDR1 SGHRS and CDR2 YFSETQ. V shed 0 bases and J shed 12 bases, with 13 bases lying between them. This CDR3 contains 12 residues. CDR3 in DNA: TGCGCCAGCAGCTTGGGAGGGGGATTGGCGTACTTC. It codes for CASSLGGGLAYF.

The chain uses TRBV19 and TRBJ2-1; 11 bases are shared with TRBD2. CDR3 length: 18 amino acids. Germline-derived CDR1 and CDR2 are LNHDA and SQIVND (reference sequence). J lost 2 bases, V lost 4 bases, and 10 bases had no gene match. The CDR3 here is CASSRSGNSGGAYNEQFF. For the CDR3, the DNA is TGTGCCAGTAGTAGAAGCGGGAATAGCGGGGGGGCCTACAATGAGCAGTTCTTC.

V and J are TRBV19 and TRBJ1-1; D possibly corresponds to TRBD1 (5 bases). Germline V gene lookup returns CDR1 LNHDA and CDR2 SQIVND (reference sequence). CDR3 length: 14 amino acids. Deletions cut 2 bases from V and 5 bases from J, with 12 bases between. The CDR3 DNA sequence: TGTGCCAGTAGTATAAGTCCGCCAGGGACTGAAGCTTTCTTT. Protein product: CASSISPPGTEAFF.

This CDR3 is CASSKSSYRGPNTGELFF. The CDR3 DNA reads TGCGCCAGCAGCAAATCCTCTTACAGGGGTCCGAACACCGGGGAGCTGTTTTTT. This chain joins TRBV5-1 and TRBJ2-2; TRBD1 matches at 7 bases. The CDR3 covers 18 residues. V lost 4 bases, J lost 0 bases, and 12 bases stayed unmatched. Germline CDR1 reads SGHRS; CDR2 reads YFSETQ.

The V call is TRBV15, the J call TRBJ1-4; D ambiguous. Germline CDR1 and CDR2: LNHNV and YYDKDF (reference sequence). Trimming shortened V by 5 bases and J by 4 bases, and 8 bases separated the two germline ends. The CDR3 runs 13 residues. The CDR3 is CATSSRSNEKLFF. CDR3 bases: TGTGCCACCAGCTCCAGGAGTAATGAAAAACTGTTTTTT.

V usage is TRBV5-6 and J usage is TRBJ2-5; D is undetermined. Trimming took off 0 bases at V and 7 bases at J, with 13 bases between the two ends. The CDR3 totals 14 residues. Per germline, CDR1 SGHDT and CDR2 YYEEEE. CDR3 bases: TGTGCCAGCAGCTTGGCCGGGCTGCCCTCGACCCAGTACTTC. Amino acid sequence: CASSLAGLPSTQYF.

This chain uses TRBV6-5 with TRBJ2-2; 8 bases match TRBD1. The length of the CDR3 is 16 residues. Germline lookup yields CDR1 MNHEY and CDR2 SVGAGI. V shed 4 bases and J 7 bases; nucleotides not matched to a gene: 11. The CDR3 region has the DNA TGTGCCAGCAGTTGGGTGCAGGGGGCAAAGGACGGGGAGCTGTTTTTT. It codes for CASSWVQGAKDGELFF.

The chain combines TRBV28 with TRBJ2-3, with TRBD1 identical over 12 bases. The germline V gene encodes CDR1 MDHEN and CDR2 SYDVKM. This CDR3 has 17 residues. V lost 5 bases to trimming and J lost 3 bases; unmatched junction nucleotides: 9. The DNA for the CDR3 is TGTGCCAGCAGTCCATTCGGGACAGGGGGCGCAACAGATACGCAGTATTTT. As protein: CASSPFGTGGATDTQYF.

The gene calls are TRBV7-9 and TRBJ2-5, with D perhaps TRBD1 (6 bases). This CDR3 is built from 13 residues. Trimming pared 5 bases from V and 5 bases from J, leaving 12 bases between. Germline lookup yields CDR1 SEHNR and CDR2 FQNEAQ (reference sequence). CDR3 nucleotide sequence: TGTGCCAGCAGCCCTACAGGGCGGGAGACCCAGTACTTC. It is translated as CASSPTGRETQYF. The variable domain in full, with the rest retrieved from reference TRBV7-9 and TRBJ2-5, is DTGVSQNPRHKITKRGQNVTFRCDPISEHNRLYWYRQTLGQGPEFLTYFQNEAQLEKSRLLSDRFSAERPKGSFSTLEIQRTEQGDSAMYLCASSPTGRETQYFGPGTRLLVL.

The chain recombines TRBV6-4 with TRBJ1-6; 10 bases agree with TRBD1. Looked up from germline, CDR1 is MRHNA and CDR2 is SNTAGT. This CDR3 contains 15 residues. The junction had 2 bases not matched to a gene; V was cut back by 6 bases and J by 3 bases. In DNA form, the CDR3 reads TGTGCCAGCAGAGGACAGGGGGACTATAATTCACCCCTCCACTTT. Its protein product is CASRGQGDYNSPLHF.

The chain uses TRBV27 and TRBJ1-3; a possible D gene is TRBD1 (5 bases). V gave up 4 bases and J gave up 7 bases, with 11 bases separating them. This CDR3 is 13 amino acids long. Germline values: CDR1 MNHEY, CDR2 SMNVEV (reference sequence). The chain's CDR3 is CASSYSGTNTIYF. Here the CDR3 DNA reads TGTGCCAGCAGTTATTCAGGGACTAACACCATATATTTT.

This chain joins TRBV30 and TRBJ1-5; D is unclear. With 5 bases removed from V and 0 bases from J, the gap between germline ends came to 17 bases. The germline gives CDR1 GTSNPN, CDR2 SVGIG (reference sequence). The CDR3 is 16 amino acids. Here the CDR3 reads CAWGTERGYSNQPQHF. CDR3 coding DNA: TGTGCCTGGGGCACGGAGCGGGGATATAGCAATCAGCCCCAGCATTTT.

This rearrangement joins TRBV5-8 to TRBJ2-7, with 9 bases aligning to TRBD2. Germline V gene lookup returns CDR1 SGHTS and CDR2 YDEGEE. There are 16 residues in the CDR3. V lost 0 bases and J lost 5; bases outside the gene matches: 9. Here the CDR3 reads CASSLGSGSLSDEQYF. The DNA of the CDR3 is TGTGCCAGCAGCTTGGGTAGCGGGAGCTTATCGGACGAGCAGTACTTC.

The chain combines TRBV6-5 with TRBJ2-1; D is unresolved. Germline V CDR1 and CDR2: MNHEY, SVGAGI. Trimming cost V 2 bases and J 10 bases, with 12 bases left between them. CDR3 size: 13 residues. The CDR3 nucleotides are TGTGCCAGCAGTTACGATTCTGGGCGGGAGCAGTTCTTC. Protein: CASSYDSGREQFF.

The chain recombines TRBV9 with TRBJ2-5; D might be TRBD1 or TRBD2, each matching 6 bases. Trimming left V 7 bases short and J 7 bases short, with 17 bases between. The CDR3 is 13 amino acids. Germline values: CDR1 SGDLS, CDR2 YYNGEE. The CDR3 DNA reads TGTGCCAGCGGAGAGGGGGACGGGGGGACCCAGTACTTC. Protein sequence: CASGEGDGGTQYF. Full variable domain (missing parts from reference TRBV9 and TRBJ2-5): DSGVTQTPKHLITATGQRVTLRCSPRSGDLSVYWYQQSLDQGLQFLIQYYNGEERAKGNILERFSAQQFPDLHSELNLSSLELGDSALYFCASGEGDGGTQYFGPGTRLLVL.

The CDR3 nucleotides are TGTGCCAGCAGCTCAATCCTAGAGGATGGCTACACCTTC. Its protein product is CASSSILEDGYTF. The chain recombines TRBV11-1 with TRBJ1-2; D gene ambiguous. From germline, CDR1 is SGHAT and CDR2 FQDESV (reference sequence). The CDR3 is 13 amino acids. Deletions cut 4 bases from V and 6 bases from J, with 12 bases between.

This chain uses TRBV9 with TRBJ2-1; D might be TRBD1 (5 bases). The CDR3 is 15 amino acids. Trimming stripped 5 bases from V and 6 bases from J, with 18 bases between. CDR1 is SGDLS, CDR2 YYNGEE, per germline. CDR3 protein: CASSNDSPRGNEQFF. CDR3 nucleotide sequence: TGTGCCAGCAGTAACGACAGTCCTCGAGGCAATGAGCAGTTCTTC. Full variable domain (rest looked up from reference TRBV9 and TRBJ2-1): DSGVTQTPKHLITATGQRVTLRCSPRSGDLSVYWYQQSLDQGLQFLIQYYNGEERAKGNILERFSAQQFPDLHSELNLSSLELGDSALYFCASSNDSPRGNEQFFGPGTRLTVL.

In nucleotides, the CDR3 is TGCGCCAGCAGCCCAACAGGGGTTGGCACCGGGGAGCTGTTTTTT. Encoded protein: CASSPTGVGTGELFF. V and J are TRBV5-1 and TRBJ2-2; the match to TRBD1 covers 7 bases. V lost 4 bases and J lost 4; bases outside the gene matches: 7. Germline values: CDR1 SGHRS, CDR2 YFSETQ. The length of the CDR3 is 15 residues.

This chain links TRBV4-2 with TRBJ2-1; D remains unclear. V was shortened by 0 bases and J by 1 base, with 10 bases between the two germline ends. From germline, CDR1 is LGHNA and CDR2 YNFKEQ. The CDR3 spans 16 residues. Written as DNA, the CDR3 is TGTGCCAGCAGCCAAGATCTGACTCCGTCCTACAATGAGCAGTTCTTC. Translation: CASSQDLTPSYNEQFF.

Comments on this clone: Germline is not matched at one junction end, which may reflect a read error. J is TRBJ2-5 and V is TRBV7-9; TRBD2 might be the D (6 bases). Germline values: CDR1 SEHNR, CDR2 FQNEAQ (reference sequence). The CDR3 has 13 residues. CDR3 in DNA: TGTGCCAGCAGCCTCCGGGACTCAGAGCCCCAGTACTTC. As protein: CASSLRDSEPQYF. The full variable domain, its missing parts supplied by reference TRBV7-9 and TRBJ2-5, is DTGVSQNPRHKITKRGQNVTFRCDPISEHNRLYWYRQTLGQGPEFLTYFQNEAQLEKSRLLSDRFSAERPKGSFSTLEIQRTEQGDSAMYLCASSLRDSEPQYFGPGTRLLVL.

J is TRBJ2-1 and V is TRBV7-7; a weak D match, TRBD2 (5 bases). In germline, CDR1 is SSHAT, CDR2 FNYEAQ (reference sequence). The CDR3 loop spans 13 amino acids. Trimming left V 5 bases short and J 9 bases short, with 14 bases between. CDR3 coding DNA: TGTGCCAGCAGCCCGGGGTTTGGGCCTGAGCAGTTCTTC. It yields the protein CASSPGFGPEQFF.

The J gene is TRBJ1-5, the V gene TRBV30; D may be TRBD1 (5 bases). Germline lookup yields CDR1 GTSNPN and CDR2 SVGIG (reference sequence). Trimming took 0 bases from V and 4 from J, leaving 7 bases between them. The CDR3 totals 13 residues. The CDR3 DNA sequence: TGTGCCTGGAGTGTCGGGGGTAATCAGCCCCAGCATTTT. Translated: CAWSVGGNQPQHF.

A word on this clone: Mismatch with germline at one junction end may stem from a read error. The CDR3 coding sequence is TGTGCCAGCGGACCCGGGACAACCTTCGGGGCCTTC. Translation gives CASGPGTTFGAF. J is TRBJ1-2 and V is TRBV6-1, with D possibly being TRBD1 (6 bases). CDR1 and CDR2 from the germline V gene are MNHNS and SASEGT. This CDR3 region has 12 residues.

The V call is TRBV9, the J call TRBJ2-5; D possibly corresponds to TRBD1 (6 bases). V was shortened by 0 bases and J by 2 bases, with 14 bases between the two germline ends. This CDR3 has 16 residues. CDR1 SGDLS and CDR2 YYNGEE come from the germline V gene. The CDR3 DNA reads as TGTGCCAGCAGCGTAGAAGGCCGGGACAAGCAAGAGACCCAGTACTTC. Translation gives CASSVEGRDKQETQYF.

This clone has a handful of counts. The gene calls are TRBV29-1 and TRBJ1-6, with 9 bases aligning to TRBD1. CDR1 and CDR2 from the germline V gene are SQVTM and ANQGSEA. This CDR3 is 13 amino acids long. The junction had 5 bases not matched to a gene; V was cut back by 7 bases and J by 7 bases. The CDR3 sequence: CSAGQGGNSPLHF. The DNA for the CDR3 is TGCAGCGCGGGACAGGGAGGGAATTCACCCCTCCACTTT.

DNA for the CDR3: TGTGCCAGCAGCCAACGGGAGGGCCGGGATACGCAGTATTTT. Translated: CASSQREGRDTQYF. This chain connects TRBV14 to TRBJ2-3; TRBD2 matches at 8 bases. The CDR3 runs to 14 residues. V lost 2 bases to trimming and J lost 6 bases; unmatched junction nucleotides: 4. Germline lookup yields CDR1 SGHDN and CDR2 FVKESK. The full variable domain, with the rest looked up from reference TRBV14 and TRBJ2-3, is EAGVTQFPSHSVIEKGQTVTLRCDPISGHDNLYWYRRVMGKEIKFLLHFVKESKQDESGMPNNRFLAERTGGTYSTLKVQPAELEDSGVYFCASSQREGRDTQYFGPGTRLTVL.

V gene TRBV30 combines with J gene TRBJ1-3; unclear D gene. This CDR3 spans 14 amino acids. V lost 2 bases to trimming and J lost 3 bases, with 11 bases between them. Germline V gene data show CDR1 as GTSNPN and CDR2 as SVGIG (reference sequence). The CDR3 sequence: CAWSPAGIGNTIYF. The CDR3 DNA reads TGTGCCTGGAGTCCCGCCGGGATTGGAAACACCATATATTTT.

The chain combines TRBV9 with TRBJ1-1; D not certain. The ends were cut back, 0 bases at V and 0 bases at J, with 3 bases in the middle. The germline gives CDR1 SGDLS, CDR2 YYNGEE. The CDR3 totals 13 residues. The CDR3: CASSVAVNTEAFF. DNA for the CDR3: TGTGCCAGCAGCGTAGCGGTGAACACTGAAGCTTTCTTT. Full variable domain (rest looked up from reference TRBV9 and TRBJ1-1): DSGVTQTPKHLITATGQRVTLRCSPRSGDLSVYWYQQSLDQGLQFLIQYYNGEERAKGNILERFSAQQFPDLHSELNLSSLELGDSALYFCASSVAVNTEAFFGQGTRLTVV.

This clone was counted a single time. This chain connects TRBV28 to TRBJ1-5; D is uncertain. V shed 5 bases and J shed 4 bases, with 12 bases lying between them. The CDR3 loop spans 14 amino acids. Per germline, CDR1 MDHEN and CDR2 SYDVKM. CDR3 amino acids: CASSREFGNQPQHF. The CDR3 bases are TGTGCCAGCAGTCGAGAGTTTGGAAATCAGCCCCAGCATTTT.